Below are 22 T cell receptor beta chains sequenced from a single sample in a study of shared clonotypes between healthy human individuals. CD45RO-negative, CCR7-positively selected cells formed the naive CD8 fraction, excluding terminally differentiated effector memory CD45RA+ cells. Assay: immunoSEQ multiplex PCR; the TCRdb copy retains only in-frame clones and omits some. The sample lists nearly 2 million clones, around 96% seen once, with 1% to 1.5% in the top ten. Sequenced: naive CD8+ T cells sorted from blood. The receptor source for this set is a man between 18 and 35 years old in good health.

Concerning this clone itself: The same CDR3 also results from other DNA sequences found in this sample. This chain uses TRBV5-6 with TRBJ1-1; 7 nucleotides line up with TRBD1. J gave up 2 bases and V 3 bases, and 1 base lay outside the gene matches. CDR3 length equals 13 residues. Germline lookup yields CDR1 SGHDT and CDR2 YYEEEE. This chain's CDR3 is CASSWDRNTEAFF. Here the CDR3 DNA reads TGTGCCAGCAGCTGGGACAGAAACACTGAAGCTTTCTTT.

The chain has TRBV7-3 and TRBJ2-5, with 7 positions matching TRBD1. Per the germline V gene, CDR1 is SGHTA and CDR2 is FQGTGA. V gave up 5 bases and J gave up 2 bases; unmatched junction bases: 11. This CDR3 comprises 16 residues. The CDR3 region has the DNA TGTGCCAGCAGCCTTACAGGGGCTCTTAATCAAGAGACCCAGTACTTC. This translates into CASSLTGALNQETQYF.

Only one count was recorded for this clone. The rearrangement uses TRBV11-2 and TRBJ1-4, with D perhaps matching TRBD1 (6 bases). CDR1 and CDR2 from the germline V gene are SGHAT and FQNNGV. CDR3 length: 14 residues. Trimming left V 6 bases short and J 5 bases short, with 13 bases between. The CDR3 is CASSSGVLNEKLFF. The CDR3 coding sequence is TGTGCCAGCAGTTCAGGGGTCCTAAATGAAAAACTGTTTTTT.

V usage is TRBV6-5 and J usage is TRBJ1-1; D gene unclear. Germline V gene lookup returns CDR1 MNHEY and CDR2 SVGAGI. V gave up 8 bases and J gave up 0 bases, with 16 bases separating them. The CDR3 is made up of 15 amino acids. The CDR3 sequence: CASSLLGDLNTEAFF. CDR3 bases: TGTGCCAGCTCCCTTTTGGGTGATCTGAACACTGAAGCTTTCTTT.

This clone was seen a few times. The chain links TRBV15 to TRBJ1-5, with D uncertain. This CDR3 is built from 12 residues. Germline V gene data show CDR1 as LNHNV and CDR2 as YYDKDF (reference sequence). The V gene lost 3 bases and the J gene lost 6 bases, with 6 bases spanning the gap. CDR3 sequence (DNA): TGTGCCACCAGCAGTAACAGTCAGCCCCAGCATTTT. Its translation: CATSSNSQPQHF.

This clone was seen once. The chain joins TRBV2 to TRBJ2-7, with D possibly being TRBD2 (5 bases). The CDR3 totals 14 residues. V was pared by 5 bases and J by 1 base, with 12 bases between. The germline V gene encodes CDR1 SNHLY and CDR2 FYNNEI. CDR3 sequence: CASSLGVVSYEQYF. Written as DNA, the CDR3 is TGTGCCAGCAGTCTCGGGGTCGTTTCCTACGAGCAGTACTTC.

The rearrangement uses TRBV2 and TRBJ1-1; 7 bases map to TRBD1. From germline, CDR1 is SNHLY and CDR2 FYNNEI. The CDR3 is 14 amino acids. V lost 6 bases to trimming and J lost 5 bases; unmatched junction nucleotides: 9. CDR3 in amino acids: CASRGTVLRTEAFF. For the CDR3, the DNA is TGTGCCAGCAGGGGGACAGTATTGAGGACTGAAGCTTTCTTT.

The rearrangement links TRBV7-9 to TRBJ2-2, with 9 nucleotides matching TRBD1. The CDR3 has 19 amino acids. The J segment lost 0 bases and the V segment lost 4 bases, leaving 12 bases of the junction unmatched. Germline lookup yields CDR1 SEHNR and CDR2 FQNEAQ (reference sequence). CDR3 sequence: CASSSRRDRVAANTGELFF. Here the CDR3 DNA reads TGTGCCAGCAGCTCCCGACGGGACAGGGTCGCAGCGAACACCGGGGAGCTGTTTTTT.

The chain is built from TRBV7-9 and TRBJ2-7; TRBD1 aligns across 8 bases. Germline V CDR1 and CDR2: SEHNR, FQNEAQ (reference sequence). Losses at the gene ends were 11 bases for V and 6 bases for J; bases not matched to a gene: 12. This CDR3 spans 13 amino acids. The CDR3 DNA is TGTGCCGTAGCGGAGGCAGGGGGCATCGAGCAGTACTTC. It yields the protein CAVAEAGGIEQYF.

The chain couples TRBV5-4 to TRBJ1-1, with D tentatively TRBD1 (5 bases). The ends were cut back, 4 bases at V and 4 bases at J, with 14 bases in the middle. The germline V gene encodes CDR1 SGHNT and CDR2 YYREEE (reference sequence). The CDR3 sequence is 14 residues long. The CDR3 here is CASSRNGHFTEAFF. The CDR3 DNA is TGTGCCAGCAGCCGGAACGGACATTTCACTGAAGCTTTCTTT.

The rearrangement joins TRBV13 to TRBJ2-7, with unresolved D. This CDR3 has 12 residues. The ends were cut back, 4 bases at V and 3 bases at J, with 7 bases in the middle. Germline V gene data show CDR1 as PRHDT and CDR2 as FYEKMQ (reference sequence). The CDR3 sequence is CASSSLGYEQYF. CDR3 DNA sequence: TGTGCCAGCAGCTCCCTCGGCTACGAGCAGTACTTC.

The rearrangement joins TRBV25-1 to TRBJ2-3; D perhaps matches TRBD1 (6 bases). Trimming took off 10 bases at V and 4 bases at J, with 12 bases between the two ends. There are 12 residues in the CDR3. CDR1 is MGHDK, CDR2 SYGVNS, per germline. As DNA, the CDR3 is TGTGCCACCAGAGGGGGTCCAGATACGCAGTATTTT. This translates into CATRGGPDTQYF. Full variable domain (missing parts from reference TRBV25-1 and TRBJ2-3): EADIYQTPRYLVIGTGKKITLECSQTMGHDKMYWYQQDPGMELHLIHYSYGVNSTEKGDLSSESTVSRIRTEHFPLTLESARPSHTSQYLCATRGGPDTQYFGPGTRLTVL.

The chain recombines TRBV14 with TRBJ2-7, with D perhaps matching TRBD1 or TRBD2 (5 bases each). Germline CDR1 reads SGHDN; CDR2 reads FVKESK. Trimming left V 5 bases short and J 3 bases short, with 14 bases between. The CDR3 covers 14 residues. CDR3 loop: CASSSQTADYEQYF. CDR3 in DNA: TGTGCCAGCAGCTCCCAGACAGCGGACTACGAGCAGTACTTC. The full variable domain, its missing parts supplied by reference TRBV14 and TRBJ2-7, is EAGVTQFPSHSVIEKGQTVTLRCDPISGHDNLYWYRRVMGKEIKFLLHFVKESKQDESGMPNNRFLAERTGGTYSTLKVQPAELEDSGVYFCASSSQTADYEQYFGPGTRLTVT.

This clone was observed once. This specimen includes other DNA sequences encoding the same CDR3. The gene calls are TRBV13 and TRBJ2-7, with D possibly matching TRBD1 (5 bases). In germline, CDR1 is PRHDT, CDR2 FYEKMQ (reference sequence). Between the trimmed V and J ends, which lost 2 bases and 4 bases, there was a span of 12 bases. CDR3 length: 14 residues. The CDR3 DNA follows: TGTGCCAGCAGCTTATCAAGGGGTGATTACGAGCAGTACTTC. Protein product: CASSLSRGDYEQYF.

The CDR3: CARQGGSYEQYF. In nucleotides, the CDR3 is TGTGCCAGACAGGGTGGCTCCTACGAGCAGTACTTC. The chain joins TRBV25-1 to TRBJ2-7; tentative D call: TRBD1 (6 bases). The CDR3 sequence is 12 residues long. Germline-derived CDR1 and CDR2 are MGHDK and SYGVNS. V lost 9 bases, J lost 0 bases, and 9 bases lay in between.

The CDR3 reads CASSLLQGAQDGYTF. DNA of the CDR3: TGTGCCAGCTCACTACTACAGGGGGCGCAGGATGGCTACACCTTC. This sequence joins TRBV18 and TRBJ1-2; 9 positions agree with TRBD1. From germline, CDR1 is KGHSH and CDR2 LQKENI. The CDR3 is 15 residues long. The J segment lost 6 bases and the V segment lost 4 bases, leaving 9 bases of the junction unmatched.

The CDR3 reads CASSTELADTDTQYF. The CDR3 nucleotides read TGCGCCAGCAGCACCGAGCTAGCGGACACAGATACGCAGTATTTT. The chain has TRBV4-3 and TRBJ2-3, with 7 bases that match TRBD2. Unmatched junction bases numbered 7, after V lost 5 bases and J lost 2 bases. Germline V gene sequence: CDR1 LGHNA, CDR2 YSLEER. The CDR3 has 15 amino acids.

The V call is TRBV6-6, the J call TRBJ2-1; 9 bases line up with TRBD1. From germline, CDR1 is MNHNY and CDR2 SVGAGI (reference sequence). The CDR3 consists of 16 residues. Unmatched junction bases numbered 13, after V lost 5 bases and J lost 8 bases. The CDR3 nucleotides read TGTGCCAGCAGTACCCCGGAGGACAGGGGACTTTATGAGCAGTTCTTC. It encodes CASSTPEDRGLYEQFF.

A remark on this clone: The same CDR3 is also encoded by other DNA sequences in this sample. The J gene is TRBJ2-2, the V gene TRBV11-2; maybe TRBD2 (6 bases). Per the germline V gene, CDR1 is SGHAT and CDR2 is FQNNGV. The ends were cut back, 1 base at V and 3 bases at J, with 12 bases in the middle. CDR3 length equals 16 residues. CDR3 residues: CASSLAAGWDTGELFF. In DNA, the CDR3 is TGTGCCAGCAGCTTAGCGGCGGGGTGGGACACCGGGGAGCTGTTTTTT.

Here the CDR3 reads CASSYAAGDTQYF. CDR3 nucleotide sequence: TGTGCCAGCAGTTATGCGGCGGGAGATACGCAGTATTTT. The chain combines TRBV6-6 with TRBJ2-3, with TRBD2 as a possible D gene (5 bases). This CDR3 region has 13 residues. The germline gives CDR1 MNHNY, CDR2 SVGAGI (reference sequence). V gave up 3 bases and J gave up 5 bases, with 9 bases separating them.

J is TRBJ2-7 and V is TRBV4-3; TRBD1 is a possible D gene (5 bases). Germline-derived CDR1 and CDR2 are LGHNA and YSLEER. The CDR3 length is 16 residues. Trimming stripped 0 bases from V and 2 bases from J, with 14 bases between. CDR3 nucleotides: TGCGCCAGCAGCCAAGATATCACAGGATTAACCTACGAGCAGTACTTC. Protein product: CASSQDITGLTYEQYF.

This chain links TRBV19 with TRBJ2-3, with a possible D match to TRBD2 (5 bases). Trimming stripped 0 bases from V and 5 bases from J, with 9 bases between. The CDR3 totals 14 residues. Germline loops: CDR1 LNHDA, CDR2 SQIVND (reference sequence). Here the CDR3 reads CASSIDLEGDTQYF. As DNA, the CDR3 is TGTGCCAGTAGTATAGATTTAGAGGGAGATACGCAGTATTTT.